The clone carrying this T cell receptor (beta chain) was counted many times. Generated by immunoSEQ multiplex PCR, the TCRdb table keeps only in-frame clones and is missing some. The sample has over 200,000 clones, approximately 78% seen once. Researchers sorted participants into cohorts using their self-reported clinical history. This record belongs to a study of blood T cell repertoires in COVID-19. At the level of the study: Specimens from acute and convalescent COVID-19 originated in the United States, Italy and Spain. Nucleic acid was either cDNA or gDNA, and it came from T cells, B-cell-depleted T cells, or PBMCs.

V was trimmed by 5 bases and J by 6 bases, leaving 16 bases between them. The V gene's germline CDR1 is SGHTA and CDR2 FQGNSA. The CDR3 is 14 residues long. The clonotype comes from a man aged 40-49 years who had recovered from COVID-19. Sequencing input: PBMCs or T cells enriched from blood (not recorded which). The gene calls are TRBV7-2 and TRBJ1-2, with D maybe TRBD1 (5 bases). In DNA form, the CDR3 reads TGTGCCAGCAGCCTCGGGGCGGGGAGGGATGGCTACACCTTC. It is translated as CASSLGAGRDGYTF.